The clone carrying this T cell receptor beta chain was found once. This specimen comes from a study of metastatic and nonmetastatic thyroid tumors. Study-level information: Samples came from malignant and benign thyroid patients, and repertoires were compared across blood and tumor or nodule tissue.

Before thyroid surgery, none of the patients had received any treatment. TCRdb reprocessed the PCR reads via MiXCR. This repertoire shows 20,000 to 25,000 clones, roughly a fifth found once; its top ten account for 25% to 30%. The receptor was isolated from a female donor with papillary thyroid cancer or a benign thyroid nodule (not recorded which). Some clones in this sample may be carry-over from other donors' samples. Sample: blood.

The CDR3 coding sequence is TGTGCCAGCTCTCCCGACCTAGCCTCCTACGAGCAGTACTTC. It specifies CASSPDLASYEQYF. The chain combines TRBV18 with TRBJ2-7; possibly TRBD2 for D (5 bases). V was cut by 6 bases and J by 0 bases, with 12 bases left in between. The V gene's germline CDR1 is KGHSH and CDR2 LQKENI. The CDR3 is 14 amino acids.